This TCR beta chain was observed in a study of monozygotic twins with inflammatory bowel disease. No DNA is given; TCRdb re-called the 5' RACE reads and lists each CDR3 protein once. This listing includes some 170,000 distinct CDR3 sequences. As for this clonotype: Its antigen is not identified.

Study results and limitations: Reduced clonotype sharing with other individuals was observed in IBD patients relative to healthy twins, especially with disease activity. Similarity of repertoires did not differ between concordant and discordant twins, possibly from limited power.

CDR3 length: 12 residues. Germline V gene lookup returns CDR1 DFQATT and CDR2 SNEGSKA (reference sequence). Sequenced input: blood. The sequence was collected from a human donor with ulcerative colitis or Crohn's disease, or a healthy co-twin of an affected twin (not recorded which). V usage is TRBV20-1 and J usage is TRBJ2-7; TCRdb reports TRBD2, a call that lacks DNA to check it against. The CDR3 loop is CSATDGEYEQYF.